Listed below are T cell receptor beta chains from one sample, sequenced in a study of T cell repertoires in cytomegalovirus infection. TCRdb independently ran MiXCR on the reads; one entry per CDR3 protein. The data show some 940,000 distinct CDR3 sequences, with 31% seen just once and 13% held by the top ten. No antigen has been assigned to these receptors. The sample here was cultured CD8+ T cells from PBMCs, taken from culture after CMV antigen stimulation. The receptor set was obtained from a human donor in good health (CMV status not recorded). Some clones in this sample may be carry-over from other donors' samples. Both conserved end residues are part of each CDR3. D genes are given only for firm matches. Not every row has a clone size; where given, it reads once, few, many or a size class.

v_call	j_call	d_call	clone_size	cdr3_aa	cdr3_nt
TRBV19	TRBJ1-1	-	-	CASSIWDAHTEAFF	TGTGCCAGTAGTATATGGGACGCTCACACTGAAGCTTTCTTT
TRBV6-2/TRBV6-3	TRBJ2-7	-	-	CASSYPAGAYEQYF	TGTGCCAGCAGCTACCCCGCCGGGGCCTACGAGCAGTACTTC
TRBV7-2	TRBJ2-5	TRBD2	many	CASREPGGLFSETQYF	TGTGCCAGCCGCGAACCGGGGGGACTTTTTAGCGAGACCCAGTACTTC
TRBV7-6	TRBJ1-4	-	many	CASSPRGGYGLKEDEKLFF	TGTGCCAGCAGCCCTCGGGGCGGGTACGGTCTGAAAGAGGATGAAAAACTGTTTTTT
TRBV19	TRBJ2-5	TRBD1	few	CASSIGGTGTEGTQYF	TGTGCCAGTAGTATAGGGGGGACAGGGACCGAGGGGACCCAGTACTTC
TRBV23-1	TRBJ2-3	TRBD2	few	CASSRYTSGGPSSTDTQYF	TGCGCCAGCAGTCGTTATACTAGCGGGGGCCCGTCTAGCACAGATACGCAGTATTTT
TRBV7-8	TRBJ1-2	TRBD1	few	CASSFLERGLNGYTF	TGTGCCAGCAGCTTCCTCGAGAGGGGGCTGAATGGCTACACCTTC
TRBV7-9	TRBJ2-1	TRBD1	few	CASRELDREVNEQFF	TGTGCCAGCAGGGAATTGGACAGGGAGGTGAATGAGCAGTTCTTC
TRBV7-6	TRBJ2-7	TRBD1	-	CASSADRGHEQYF	TGTGCCAGCAGCGCGGACAGGGGCCACGAGCAGTACTTC
TRBV14	TRBJ2-2	-	-	CASSLRQSTGELFF	TGTGCCAGCAGCCTCAGACAGAGCACCGGGGAGCTGTTTTTT
TRBV9	TRBJ1-2	TRBD1	-	CASSFTGDSGYTF	TGTGCCAGCAGCTTCACAGGGGATTCGGGCTACACCTTC
TRBV7-9	TRBJ2-2	TRBD2	few	CASTQRMTSGGSTGELFF	TGTGCCAGCACCCAACGGATGACTAGCGGGGGGAGCACCGGGGAGCTGTTTTTT
TRBV19	TRBJ1-1	-	-	CASSIQGQNTEAFF	TGTGCCAGTAGTATACAGGGCCAAAACACTGAAGCTTTCTTT
TRBV3-1	TRBJ2-5	TRBD2	-	CASSQDGLAEYETQYF	TGTGCCAGCAGCCAAGACGGACTAGCGGAGTACGAGACCCAGTACTTC
TRBV7-2	TRBJ1-6	TRBD1	many	CASSLVFRLAGGDSPLHF	TGTGCCAGCAGCTTAGTTTTTCGGCTGGCAGGGGGCGATTCACCCCTCCACTTT
TRBV2	TRBJ2-3	TRBD2	-	CASSTPRASGASTDTQYF	TGTGCCAGCAGCACTCCTAGAGCTAGCGGGGCAAGCACAGATACGCAGTATTTT
TRBV7-6	TRBJ2-3	-	-	CASRGAGRDTQYF	TGTGCCAGCAGGGGAGCGGGTCGCGATACGCAGTATTTT
TRBV12-3/TRBV12-4	TRBJ2-3	-	-	CASSPIKTLDTQYF	TGTGCCAGCAGCCCGATAAAGACTCTGGATACGCAGTATTTT
TRBV27	TRBJ2-5	-	few	CASSPGPWETQYF	TGTGCCAGCAGTCCGGGGCCGTGGGAGACCCAGTACTTC
TRBV4-3	TRBJ2-1	-	-	CASSPTVNGQFF	TGCGCCAGCAGCCCAACAGTCAATGGGCAGTTCTTC
TRBV4-1	TRBJ2-1	-	-	CASSQEAEQFF	TGCGCCAGCAGCCAAGAAGCTGAGCAGTTCTTC
TRBV2	TRBJ2-2	-	-	CASRDSGELFF	TGTGCCAGCAGGGATTCCGGGGAGCTGTTTTTT
TRBV2	TRBJ2-2	TRBD1	-	CANSPDRGIYTGELSF	TGTGCCAACAGTCCCGACAGGGGAATTTACACCGGGGAGCTGTCTTTT
TRBV27	TRBJ2-1	TRBD2	few	CASSETGPGRINEQFF	TGTGCCAGCAGCGAGACCGGGCCCGGGAGGATCAATGAGCAGTTCTTC
TRBV12-3/TRBV12-4	TRBJ1-2	-	-	CASSLSSASGVNYGYTF	TGTGCCAGCAGTTTATCATCCGCGTCGGGGGTTAACTATGGCTACACCTTC
TRBV6-1	TRBJ2-5	TRBD2	-	CASSEEALAGGPRETQYF	TGTGCCAGCAGTGAAGAGGCACTAGCGGGGGGGCCACGGGAGACCCAGTACTTC
TRBV7-2	TRBJ2-4	-	-	CASSLGEGGNIQYF	TGTGCCAGCAGCTTAGGGGAGGGGGGAAACATTCAGTACTTC
TRBV7-9	TRBJ1-1	-	-	CASSPHQVEAFF	TGTGCCAGCAGCCCCCACCAAGTTGAAGCTTTCTTT
TRBV6-8	TRBJ1-2	-	-	CASSSPGHQRGYTF	TGTGCCAGCAGTTCGCCGGGACACCAAAGAGGCTACACCTTC
TRBV7-9	TRBJ1-2	TRBD1	few	CASSLDSGTGDGYTF	TGTGCCAGCAGCTTAGATTCCGGGACAGGGGATGGCTACACCTTC
TRBV7-8	TRBJ2-3	-	once	CANSLSFSGNTDTQYF	TGTGCCAACAGCTTAAGTTTTAGTGGGAACACAGATACGCAGTATTTT
TRBV6-6	TRBJ2-7	TRBD1	-	CVSSQGQPRHEQYF	TGTGTCAGCAGCCAGGGACAGCCGCGCCACGAGCAGTACTTC
TRBV7-2	TRBJ2-4	-	many	CASSLDSPLAKNIQYF	TGTGCCAGCAGCCTCGACAGCCCCTTAGCCAAAAACATTCAGTACTTC
TRBV20-1	TRBJ2-3	TRBD1	-	CSARDREGTDTQYF	TGCAGTGCTCGTGACAGGGAAGGGACAGATACGCAGTATTTT
TRBV12-3/TRBV12-4	TRBJ2-5	-	few	CASSDDRKETQYF	TGTGCCAGCAGTGATGACAGAAAGGAGACCCAGTACTTC
TRBV12-3/TRBV12-4	TRBJ1-4	TRBD1	many	CASSGTGAYEKLFF	TGTGCCAGCAGCGGGACAGGGGCATATGAAAAACTGTTTTTT
TRBV6-1	TRBJ1-1	TRBD1	once	CASSEPPGQGNTEAFF	TGTGCCAGCAGTGAACCACCGGGACAGGGGAACACTGAAGCTTTCTTT
TRBV12-3/TRBV12-4	TRBJ2-1	TRBD2	-	CTNSFKRGYNEQFF	TGTACCAACAGTTTCAAGCGGGGGTACAATGAGCAGTTCTTC
TRBV24-1	TRBJ1-2	TRBD1	once	CATSDPQGAKDGYTF	TGTGCCACCAGTGATCCACAGGGGGCAAAGGATGGCTACACCTTC
TRBV14	TRBJ2-3	-	-	CASTPSGLTDTQYF	TGTGCCAGCACCCCAAGCGGGCTGACAGATACGCAGTATTTT
TRBV7-6	TRBJ2-1	TRBD2	-	CASSLWRGGLSEQFF	TGTGCCAGCAGCTTATGGCGGGGGGGTTTAAGTGAGCAGTTCTTC
TRBV27	TRBJ2-1	TRBD2	-	CASSTGLAGAHSYNEQFF	TGTGCCAGCAGCACGGGACTAGCGGGGGCCCATTCCTACAATGAGCAGTTCTTC
TRBV7-9	TRBJ2-3	-	-	CASSFLGVTDTQYF	TGTGCCAGCAGCTTCTTGGGAGTCACAGATACGCAGTATTTT
TRBV7-9	TRBJ2-3	-	many	CASSLRDISTDTQYF	TGTGCCAGCAGCCTCCGGGACATAAGCACAGATACGCAGTATTTT
TRBV10-1	TRBJ1-2	-	few	CASSEEDFYGYTF	TGCGCCAGCAGTGAAGAGGATTTCTATGGCTACACCTTC
TRBV5-4	TRBJ2-3	-	-	CASSDGTGLADTQYF	TGTGCCAGCAGCGACGGGACTGGACTTGCAGATACGCAGTATTTT
TRBV18	TRBJ2-5	-	-	CASRSVQAETQYF	TGTGCCAGCCGGAGTGTGCAGGCGGAGACCCAGTACTTC
TRBV9	TRBJ1-2	TRBD1	-	CASSATGDYGYTF	TGTGCCAGCAGCGCTACAGGGGACTATGGCTACACCTTC
TRBV6-6	TRBJ1-4	-	few	CASRLGQYEKLFF	TGTGCCAGCAGACTCGGACAGTATGAAAAACTGTTTTTT
TRBV4-1	TRBJ1-1	-	-	CASSNEMNTEAFF	TGCGCCAGCAGCAACGAAATGAACACTGAAGCTTTCTTT
TRBV5-6	TRBJ2-1	-	-	CASSLVLTNYNEQFF	TGTGCCAGCAGCTTGGTGTTAACTAACTACAATGAGCAGTTCTTC
TRBV6-1	TRBJ1-5	-	-	CASRIPPRGPQHF	TGTGCCAGCAGGATCCCACCGAGGGGGCCCCAGCATTTT
TRBV7-9	TRBJ2-1	-	few	CASSLAHVGEQFF	TGTGCCAGCAGCTTAGCACATGTGGGTGAGCAGTTCTTC
TRBV7-2	TRBJ2-7	TRBD2	-	CASSFRLAGATLSYEQYF	TGTGCCAGCAGCTTTAGGCTAGCGGGGGCTACGCTCTCCTACGAGCAGTACTTC
TRBV27	TRBJ1-1	-	few	CASSLGGSGRGTEAFF	TGTGCCAGCAGTTTAGGGGGGTCCGGGAGGGGCACTGAAGCTTTCTTT
TRBV7-7	TRBJ2-5	-	many	CASSPSPGAGETQYF	TGTGCTAGCAGTCCCTCCCCAGGGGCGGGGGAGACCCAGTACTTC
TRBV7-8	TRBJ2-2	TRBD2	-	CASSLGALAGVVGELFF	TGTGCCAGCAGCTTAGGTGCGCTAGCGGGGGTCGTCGGGGAGCTGTTTTTT